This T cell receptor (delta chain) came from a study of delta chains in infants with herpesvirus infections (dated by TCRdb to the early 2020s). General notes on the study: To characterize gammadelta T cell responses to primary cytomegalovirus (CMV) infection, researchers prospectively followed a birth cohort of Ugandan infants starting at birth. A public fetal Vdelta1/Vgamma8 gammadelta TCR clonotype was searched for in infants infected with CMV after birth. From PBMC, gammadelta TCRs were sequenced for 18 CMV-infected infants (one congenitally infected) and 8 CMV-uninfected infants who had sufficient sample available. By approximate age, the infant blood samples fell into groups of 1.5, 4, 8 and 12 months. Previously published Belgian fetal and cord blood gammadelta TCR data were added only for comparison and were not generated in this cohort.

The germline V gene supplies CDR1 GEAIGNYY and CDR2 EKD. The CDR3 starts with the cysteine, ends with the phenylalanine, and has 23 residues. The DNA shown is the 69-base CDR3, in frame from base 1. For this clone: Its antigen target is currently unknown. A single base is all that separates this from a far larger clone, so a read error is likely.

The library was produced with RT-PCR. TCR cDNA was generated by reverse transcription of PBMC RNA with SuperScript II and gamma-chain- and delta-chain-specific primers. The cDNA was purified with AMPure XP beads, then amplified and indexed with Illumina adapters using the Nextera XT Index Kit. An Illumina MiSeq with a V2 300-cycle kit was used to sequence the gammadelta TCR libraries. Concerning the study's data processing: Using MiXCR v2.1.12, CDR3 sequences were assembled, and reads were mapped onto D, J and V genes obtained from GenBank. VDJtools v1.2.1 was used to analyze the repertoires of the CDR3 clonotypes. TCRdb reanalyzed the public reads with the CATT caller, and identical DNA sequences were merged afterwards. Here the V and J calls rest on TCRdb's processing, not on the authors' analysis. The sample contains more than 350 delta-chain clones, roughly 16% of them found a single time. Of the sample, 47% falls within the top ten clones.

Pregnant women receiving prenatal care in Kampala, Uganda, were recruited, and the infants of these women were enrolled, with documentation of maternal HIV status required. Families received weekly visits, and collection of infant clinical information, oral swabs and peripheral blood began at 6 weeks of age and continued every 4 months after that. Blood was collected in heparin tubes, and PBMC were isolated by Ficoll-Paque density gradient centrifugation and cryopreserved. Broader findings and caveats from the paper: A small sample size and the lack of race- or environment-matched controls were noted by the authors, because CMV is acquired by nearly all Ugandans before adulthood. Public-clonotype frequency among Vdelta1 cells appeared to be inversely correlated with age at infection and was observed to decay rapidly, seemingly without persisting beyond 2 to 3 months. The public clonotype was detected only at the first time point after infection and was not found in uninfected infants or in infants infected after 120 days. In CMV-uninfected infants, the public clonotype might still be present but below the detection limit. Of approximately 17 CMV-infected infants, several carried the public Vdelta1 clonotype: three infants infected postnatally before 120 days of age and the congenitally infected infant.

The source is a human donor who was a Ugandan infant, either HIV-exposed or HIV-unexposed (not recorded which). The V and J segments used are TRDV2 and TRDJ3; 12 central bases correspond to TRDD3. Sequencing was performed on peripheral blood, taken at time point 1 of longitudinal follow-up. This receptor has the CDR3 CARDSLTGGYRRRDSWDTRQMFF. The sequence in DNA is TGTGCCCGTGACTCCCTTACTGGGGGATACCGTCGGCGGGACTCCTGGGACACCCGACAGATGTTTTTC.